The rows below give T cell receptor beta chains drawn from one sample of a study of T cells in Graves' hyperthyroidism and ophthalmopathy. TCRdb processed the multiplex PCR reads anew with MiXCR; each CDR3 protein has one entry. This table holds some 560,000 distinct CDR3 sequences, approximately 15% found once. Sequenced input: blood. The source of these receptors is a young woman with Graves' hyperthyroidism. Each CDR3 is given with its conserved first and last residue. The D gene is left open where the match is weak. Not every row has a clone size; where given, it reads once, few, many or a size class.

CASSPSGGTGSDTQYF TGTGCCAGCAGCCCTAGCGGGGGGACAGGGTCCGATACGCAGTATTTT TRBJ2-3 many TRBD2 TRBV3-1
CATNRGANTGELFF TGTGCCACCAACCGGGGGGCGAACACCGGGGAGCTGTTTTTT TRBJ2-2 many TRBD2 TRBV12-3/TRBV12-4
CASSLGPLDTQYF TGTGCCAGCAGCTTAGGACCCCTAGATACGCAGTATTTT TRBJ2-3 many . TRBV7-6
CSVDGAFSYNEQFF TGCAGCGTTGACGGAGCCTTCTCCTACAATGAGCAGTTCTTC TRBJ2-1 many . TRBV29-1
CASSLAEYYGYTF TGTGCCAGCAGCTTGGCCGAATACTATGGCTACACCTTC TRBJ1-2 many . TRBV7-8
CASNVHSGGNEQFF TGTGCCAGCAACGTCCATTCCGGGGGAAATGAGCAGTTCTTC TRBJ2-1 . . TRBV11-2
CASSLVGPSGYTF TGTGCCAGCAGCTTAGTAGGGCCTAGCGGCTACACCTTC TRBJ1-2 . . TRBV7-2
CASSGGRGGGQPQHF TGTGCCAGCAGTGGAGGCAGGGGAGGGGGACAGCCCCAGCATTTT TRBJ1-5 . . TRBV25-1
CASSQVGGFNYGYTF TGCGCCAGCAGCCAAGTCGGGGGCTTTAACTATGGCTACACCTTC TRBJ1-2 . . TRBV4-1
CASSPRGLAGGPAETQYF TGTGCCAGCAGTCCACGCGGACTAGCGGGAGGGCCGGCGGAGACCCAGTACTTC TRBJ2-5 . TRBD2 TRBV2
CASSLGLQGSTDTQYF TGTGCCAGCAGCTTAGGTCTACAGGGTTCCACAGATACGCAGTATTTT TRBJ2-3 many . TRBV7-2
CAWSNRGQDTF TGTGCCTGGAGCAACAGGGGGCAAGACACCTTC TRBJ1-2 many TRBD1 TRBV30
CSARGMADEQYF TGCAGTGCTAGAGGTATGGCGGACGAGCAGTACTTC TRBJ2-7 . . TRBV20-1
CASRPQGPTEAFF TGCGCCAGCAGACCACAGGGACCCACTGAAGCTTTCTTT TRBJ1-1 few . TRBV5-1
CASSPLLAGAREQFF TGCGCCAGCAGCCCTCTTTTGGCGGGAGCGCGGGAGCAGTTCTTC TRBJ2-1 few TRBD2 TRBV11-2
CASSEFGDSTYGYTF TGTGCCAGCAGTGAATTTGGGGACAGTACTTATGGCTACACCTTC TRBJ1-2 few TRBD1 TRBV25-1
CASSASLGEQYF TGTGCCAGCAGCGCGAGTCTGGGCGAGCAGTACTTC TRBJ2-7 many . TRBV9
CASSLGRAEQLF TGTGCCAGCAGTTTAGGGAGGGCAGAGCAGCTCTTC TRBJ2-1 . TRBD2 TRBV27
CATSGPGTDTQYF TGTGCCACCTCAGGGCCCGGCACAGATACGCAGTATTTT TRBJ2-3 . . TRBV24-1
CASSLTSSSGNTIYF TGCGCCAGCAGTTTGACATCTTCCTCTGGAAACACCATATATTTT TRBJ1-3 few . TRBV5-1
CASSLLGDTTF TGTGCCAGCAGCTTACTTGGGGATACCACCTTC TRBJ1-2 many . TRBV7-2
CASSEAGGSYEQYF TGTGCCAGCAGTGAGGCGGGGGGCTCCTACGAGCAGTACTTC TRBJ2-7 many TRBD2 TRBV9
CASSWGQLVSYEQYF TGTGCCAGCAGTTGGGGACAGCTCGTCTCCTACGAGCAGTACTTC TRBJ2-7 . TRBD1 TRBV12-3/TRBV12-4
CASSQGTGGTQPQHF TGTGCCAGCAGCCAAGGGACAGGGGGCACTCAGCCCCAGCATTTT TRBJ1-5 few TRBD1 TRBV7-2
CASSLDSGGYQETQYF TGTGCCAGCAGCTTAGACTCGGGAGGCTACCAAGAGACCCAGTACTTC TRBJ2-5 . TRBD2 TRBV13
CASFDNFNEQFF TGTGCCAGCTTCGACAACTTCAATGAGCAGTTCTTC TRBJ2-1 . . TRBV6-1
CASMRDLNTEAFF TGTGCCAGCATGAGGGACCTAAACACTGAAGCTTTCTTT TRBJ1-1 many . TRBV14
CASSYDVNTEAFF TGTGCCAGCAGCTACGATGTGAACACTGAAGCTTTCTTT TRBJ1-1 many . TRBV7-9
CSARGPTVPYEQYF TGCAGTGCTAGAGGCCCGACGGTTCCCTACGAGCAGTACTTC TRBJ2-7 many . TRBV20-1
CASRTTHLPLDTSGATYEQYF TGTGCCAGCAGGACCACCCATCTTCCCTTAGATACTAGCGGGGCAACCTACGAGCAGTACTTC TRBJ2-7 many TRBD2 TRBV12-3/TRBV12-4
CAISEKHFDSINYGYTF TGTGCCATCAGTGAAAAACATTTTGACAGCATAAACTATGGCTACACCTTC TRBJ1-2 many . TRBV10-3
CASRQGQGAPGYTF TGTGCCAGCAGGCAGGGACAGGGGGCGCCCGGCTACACCTTC TRBJ1-2 . TRBD1 TRBV6-1
CASSLVGGGGGTQYF TGTGCCAGCAGCTTAGTGGGCGGGGGCGGTGGTACGCAGTATTTT TRBJ2-3 many . TRBV7-2
CASSLRQGGYNEQFF TGTGCCAGCAGCTTACGACAGGGGGGGTACAATGAGCAGTTCTTC TRBJ2-1 many TRBD1 TRBV7-2
CASNGRTSSYNEQFF TGTGCCAGCAACGGACGCACGAGCTCCTACAATGAGCAGTTCTTC TRBJ2-1 . . TRBV12-3/TRBV12-4
CASSLAGPGQGHGYTF TGTGCCAGCAGCTTAGCAGGGCCGGGACAGGGACATGGCTACACCTTC TRBJ1-2 . TRBD1 TRBV7-6
CASSGLAGPNTGELFF TGTGCCAGCAGTGGGTTAGCGGGACCGAACACCGGGGAGCTGTTTTTT TRBJ2-2 many TRBD2 TRBV27
CASRRRAERSYNEQFF TGTGCCAGTAGGCGTCGGGCGGAACGCTCCTACAATGAGCAGTTCTTC TRBJ2-1 few . TRBV19
CASSSGQGSYEQYF TGTGCCAGCAGCTCAGGACAGGGTAGCTACGAGCAGTACTTC TRBJ2-7 many TRBD1 TRBV7-2
CASSLIRATDTQYF TGTGCCAGCAGCTTAATCCGCGCTACAGATACGCAGTATTTT TRBJ2-3 few . TRBV7-3
CASSLPDLNQPQHF TGTGCCAGCAGTTTGCCCGACCTCAATCAGCCCCAGCATTTT TRBJ1-5 . . TRBV28
CASSSTRTSGYEQYF TGTGCCAGCTCCTCAACCCGGACTAGTGGCTACGAGCAGTACTTC TRBJ2-7 many TRBD2 TRBV18
CASSTRTGGSGDTQYF TGTGCCAGCAGCACCAGGACAGGGGGATCGGGAGATACGCAGTATTTT TRBJ2-3 once TRBD1 TRBV7-9
CASSQDKISIHTYEQYF TGCGCCAGCAGCCAAGATAAAATCTCCATCCATACCTACGAGCAGTACTTC TRBJ2-7 few . TRBV4-1
CATSRGIQSAKNIQYF TGTGCCACCAGCAGAGGAATACAGTCGGCCAAAAACATTCAGTACTTC TRBJ2-4 . . TRBV15
CASSPGQGQPQHF TGTGCCAGCAGTCCCGGACAGGGTCAGCCCCAGCATTTT TRBJ1-5 many TRBD1 TRBV19
CASRPGTSINEQFF TGTGCCAGCAGGCCCGGGACTAGTATCAATGAGCAGTTCTTC TRBJ2-1 many TRBD2 TRBV12-3/TRBV12-4